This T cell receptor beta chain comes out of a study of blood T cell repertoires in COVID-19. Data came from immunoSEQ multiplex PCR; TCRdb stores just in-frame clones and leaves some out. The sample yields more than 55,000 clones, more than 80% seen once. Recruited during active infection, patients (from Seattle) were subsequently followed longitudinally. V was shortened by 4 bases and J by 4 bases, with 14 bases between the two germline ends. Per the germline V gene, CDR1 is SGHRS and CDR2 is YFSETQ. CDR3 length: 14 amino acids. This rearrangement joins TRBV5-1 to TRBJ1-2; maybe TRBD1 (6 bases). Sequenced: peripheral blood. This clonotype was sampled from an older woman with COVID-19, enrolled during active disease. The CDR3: CASSPQQGSYGYTF. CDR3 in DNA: TGCGCCAGCAGCCCACAACAGGGTTCCTATGGCTACACCTTC.